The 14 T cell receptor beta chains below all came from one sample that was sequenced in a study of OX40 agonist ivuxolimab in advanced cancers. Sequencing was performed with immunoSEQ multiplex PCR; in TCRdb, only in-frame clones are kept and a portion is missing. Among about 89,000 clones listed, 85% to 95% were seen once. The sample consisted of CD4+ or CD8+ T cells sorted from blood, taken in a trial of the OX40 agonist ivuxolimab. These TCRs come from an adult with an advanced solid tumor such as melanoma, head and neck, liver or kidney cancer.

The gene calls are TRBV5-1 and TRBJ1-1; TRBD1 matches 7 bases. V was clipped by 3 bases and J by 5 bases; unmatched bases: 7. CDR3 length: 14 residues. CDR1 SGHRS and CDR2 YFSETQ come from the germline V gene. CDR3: CASSSQGVRTEAFF. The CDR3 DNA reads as TGCGCCAGCAGCTCCCAGGGGGTTAGAACTGAAGCTTTCTTT. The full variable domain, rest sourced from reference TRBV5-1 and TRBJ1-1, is KAGVTQTPRYLIKTRGQQVTLSCSPISGHRSVSWYQQTPGQGLQFLFEYFSETQRNKGNFPGRFSGRQFSNSRSEMNVSTLELGDSALYLCASSSQGVRTEAFFGQGTRLTVV.

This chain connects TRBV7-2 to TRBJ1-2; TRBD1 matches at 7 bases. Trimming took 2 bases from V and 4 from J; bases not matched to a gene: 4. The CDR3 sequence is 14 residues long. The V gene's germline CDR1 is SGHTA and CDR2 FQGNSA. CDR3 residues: CASSLSGTAYGYTF. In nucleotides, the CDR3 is TGTGCCAGCAGCTTAAGTGGGACAGCCTATGGCTACACCTTC.

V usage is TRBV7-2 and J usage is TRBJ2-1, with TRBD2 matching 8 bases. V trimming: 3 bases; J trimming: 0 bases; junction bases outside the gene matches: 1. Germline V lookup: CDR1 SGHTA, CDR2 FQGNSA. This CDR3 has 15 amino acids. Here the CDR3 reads CASSLSGSSYNEQFF. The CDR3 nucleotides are TGTGCCAGCAGCTTGAGCGGGAGCTCCTACAATGAGCAGTTCTTC.

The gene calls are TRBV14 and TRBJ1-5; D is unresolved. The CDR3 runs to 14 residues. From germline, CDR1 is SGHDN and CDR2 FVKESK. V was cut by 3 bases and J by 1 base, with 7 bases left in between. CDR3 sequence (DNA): TGTGCCAGCAGCCAGTTAGGCAGCAATCAGCCCCAGCATTTT. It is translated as CASSQLGSNQPQHF.

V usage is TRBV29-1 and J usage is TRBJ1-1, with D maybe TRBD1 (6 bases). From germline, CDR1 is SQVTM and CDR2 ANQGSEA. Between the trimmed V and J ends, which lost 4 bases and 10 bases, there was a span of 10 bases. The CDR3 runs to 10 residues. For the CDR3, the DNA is TGCAGCGTTGTAAGGGGGATAGCTTTCTTT. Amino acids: CSVVRGIAFF.

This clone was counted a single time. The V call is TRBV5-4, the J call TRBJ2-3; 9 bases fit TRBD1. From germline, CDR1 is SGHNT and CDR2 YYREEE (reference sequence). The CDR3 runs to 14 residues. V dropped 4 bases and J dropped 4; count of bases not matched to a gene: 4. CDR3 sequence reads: CASSPGQGPDTQYF. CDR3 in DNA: TGTGCCAGCAGCCCCGGACAGGGGCCAGATACGCAGTATTTT.

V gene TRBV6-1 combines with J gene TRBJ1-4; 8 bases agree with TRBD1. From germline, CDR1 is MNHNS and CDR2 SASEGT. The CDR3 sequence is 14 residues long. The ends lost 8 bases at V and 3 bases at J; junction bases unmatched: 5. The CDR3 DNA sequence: TGTGCCAGCTGCAGGGGGCTGGCTAATGAAAAACTGTTTTTT. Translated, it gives CASCRGLANEKLFF.

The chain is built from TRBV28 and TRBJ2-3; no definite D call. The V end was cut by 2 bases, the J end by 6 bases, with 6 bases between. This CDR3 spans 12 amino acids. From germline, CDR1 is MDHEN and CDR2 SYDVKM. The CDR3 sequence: CASSLATDTQYF. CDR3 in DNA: TGTGCCAGCAGTTTAGCTACGGATACGCAGTATTTT.

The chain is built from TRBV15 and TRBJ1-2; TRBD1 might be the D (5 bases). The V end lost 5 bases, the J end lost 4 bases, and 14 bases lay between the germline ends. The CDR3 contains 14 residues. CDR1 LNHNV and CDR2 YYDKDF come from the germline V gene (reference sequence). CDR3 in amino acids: CATSSDGAGYGYTF. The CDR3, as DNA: TGTGCCACCAGCTCGGACGGGGCGGGCTATGGCTACACCTTC. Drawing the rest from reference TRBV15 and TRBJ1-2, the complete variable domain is DAMVIQNPRYQVTQFGKPVTLSCSQTLNHNVMYWYQQKSSQAPKLLFHYYDKDFNNEADTPDNFQSRRPNTSFCFLDIRSPGLGDTAMYLCATSSDGAGYGYTFGSGTRLTVV.

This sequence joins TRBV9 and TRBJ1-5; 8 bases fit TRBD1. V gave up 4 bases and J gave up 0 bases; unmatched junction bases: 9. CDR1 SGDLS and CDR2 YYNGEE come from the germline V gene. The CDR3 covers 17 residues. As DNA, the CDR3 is TGTGCCAGCAGCTCCGGACAGGGACAATATAGCAATCAGCCCCAGCATTTT. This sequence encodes CASSSGQGQYSNQPQHF.

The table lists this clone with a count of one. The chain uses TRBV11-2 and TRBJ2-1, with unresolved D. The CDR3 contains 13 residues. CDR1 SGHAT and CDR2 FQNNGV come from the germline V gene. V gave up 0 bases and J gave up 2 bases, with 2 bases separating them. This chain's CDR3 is CASSLETYNEQFF. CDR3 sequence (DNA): TGTGCCAGCAGCTTAGAGACCTACAATGAGCAGTTCTTC.

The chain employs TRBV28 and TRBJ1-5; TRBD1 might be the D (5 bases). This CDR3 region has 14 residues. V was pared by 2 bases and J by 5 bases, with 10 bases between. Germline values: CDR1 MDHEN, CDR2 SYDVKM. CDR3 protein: CASSLDRGDQPQHF. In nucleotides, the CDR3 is TGTGCCAGCAGTTTAGATCGAGGGGATCAGCCCCAGCATTTT. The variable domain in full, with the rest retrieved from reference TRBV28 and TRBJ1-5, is DVKVTQSSRYLVKRTGEKVFLECVQDMDHENMFWYRQDPGLGLRLIYFSYDVKMKEKGDIPEGYSVSREKKERFSLILESASTNQTSMYLCASSLDRGDQPQHFGDGTRLSIL.

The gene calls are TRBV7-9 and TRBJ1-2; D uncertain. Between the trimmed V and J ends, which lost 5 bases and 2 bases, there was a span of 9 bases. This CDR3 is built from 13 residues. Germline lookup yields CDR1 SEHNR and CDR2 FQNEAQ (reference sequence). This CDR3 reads CASSLPANYGYTF. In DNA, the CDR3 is TGTGCCAGCAGCCTTCCAGCGAACTATGGCTACACCTTC.

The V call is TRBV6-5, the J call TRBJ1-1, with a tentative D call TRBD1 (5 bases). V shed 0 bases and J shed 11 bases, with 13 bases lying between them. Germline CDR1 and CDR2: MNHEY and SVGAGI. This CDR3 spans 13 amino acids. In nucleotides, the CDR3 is TGTGCCAGCAGTTACTCAGCAGGGTCCCGGGCTTTCTTT. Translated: CASSYSAGSRAFF.